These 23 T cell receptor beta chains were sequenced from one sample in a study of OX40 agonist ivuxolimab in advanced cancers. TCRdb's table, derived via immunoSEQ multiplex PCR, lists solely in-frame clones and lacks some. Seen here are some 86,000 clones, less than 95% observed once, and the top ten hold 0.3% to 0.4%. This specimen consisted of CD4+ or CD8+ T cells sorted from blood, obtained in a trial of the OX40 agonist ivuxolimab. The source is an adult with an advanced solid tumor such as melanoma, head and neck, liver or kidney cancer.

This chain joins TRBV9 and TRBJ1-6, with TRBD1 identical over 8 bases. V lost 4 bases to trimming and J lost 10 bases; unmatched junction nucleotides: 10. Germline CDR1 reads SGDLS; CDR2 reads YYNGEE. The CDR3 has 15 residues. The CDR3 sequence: CASSPTGATPSPLHF. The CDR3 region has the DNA TGTGCCAGCAGCCCGACAGGGGCGACTCCGTCACCCCTCCACTTT.

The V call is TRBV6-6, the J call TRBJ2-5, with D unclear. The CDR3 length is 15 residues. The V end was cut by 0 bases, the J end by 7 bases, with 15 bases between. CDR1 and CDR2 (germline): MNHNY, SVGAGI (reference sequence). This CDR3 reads CASSYSTAAVWTQYF. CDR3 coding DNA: TGTGCCAGCAGTTACTCGACCGCTGCGGTTTGGACCCAGTACTTC.

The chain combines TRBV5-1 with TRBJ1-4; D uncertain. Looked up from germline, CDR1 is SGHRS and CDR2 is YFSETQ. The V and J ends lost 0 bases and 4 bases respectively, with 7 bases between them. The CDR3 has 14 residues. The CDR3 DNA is TGCGCCAGCAGCTTGGGGTCCATTAATGAAAAACTGTTTTTT. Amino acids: CASSLGSINEKLFF.

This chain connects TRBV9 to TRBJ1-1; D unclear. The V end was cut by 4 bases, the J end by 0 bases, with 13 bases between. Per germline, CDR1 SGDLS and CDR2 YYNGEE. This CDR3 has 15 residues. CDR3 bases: TGTGCCAGCAGCCCCGAGTTCGGGGTGAACACTGAAGCTTTCTTT. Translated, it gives CASSPEFGVNTEAFF.

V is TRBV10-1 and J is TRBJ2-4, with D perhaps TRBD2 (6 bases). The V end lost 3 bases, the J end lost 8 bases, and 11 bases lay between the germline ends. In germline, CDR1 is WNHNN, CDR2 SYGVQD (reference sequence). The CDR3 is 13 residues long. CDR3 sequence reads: CASSDGGLDIQYF. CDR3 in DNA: TGCGCCAGCAGTGATGGGGGGTTGGACATTCAGTACTTC.

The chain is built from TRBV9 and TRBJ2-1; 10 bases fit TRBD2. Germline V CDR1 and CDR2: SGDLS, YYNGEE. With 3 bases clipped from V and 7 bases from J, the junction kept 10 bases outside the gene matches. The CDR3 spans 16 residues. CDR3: CASSETLAGMRNEQFF. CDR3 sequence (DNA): TGTGCCAGCAGCGAGACACTAGCGGGGATGAGAAATGAGCAGTTCTTC.

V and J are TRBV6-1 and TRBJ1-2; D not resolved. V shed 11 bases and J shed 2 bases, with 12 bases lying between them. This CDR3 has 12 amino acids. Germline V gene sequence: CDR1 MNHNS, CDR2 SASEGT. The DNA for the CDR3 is TGTGCCGGACGCTCTAACAACTATGGCTACACCTTC. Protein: CAGRSNNYGYTF.

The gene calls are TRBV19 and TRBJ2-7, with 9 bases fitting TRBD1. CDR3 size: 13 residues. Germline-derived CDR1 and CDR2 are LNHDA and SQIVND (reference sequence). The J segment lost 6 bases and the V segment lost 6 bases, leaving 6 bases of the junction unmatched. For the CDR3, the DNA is TGTGCCAGTAGACGGGGACAGGGAAGCGAGCAGTACTTC. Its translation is CASRRGQGSEQYF.

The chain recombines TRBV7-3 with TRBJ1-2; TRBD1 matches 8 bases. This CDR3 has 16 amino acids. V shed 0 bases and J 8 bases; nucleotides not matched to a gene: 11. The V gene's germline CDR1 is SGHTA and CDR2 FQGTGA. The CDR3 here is CASSLTGTGHTGGYTF. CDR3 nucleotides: TGTGCCAGCAGCTTAACAGGGACAGGCCATACGGGGGGCTACACCTTC.

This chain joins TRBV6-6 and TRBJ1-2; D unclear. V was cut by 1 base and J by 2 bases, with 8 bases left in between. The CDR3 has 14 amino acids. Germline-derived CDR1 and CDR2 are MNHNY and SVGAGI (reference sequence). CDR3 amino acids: CASSYFVGNYGYTF. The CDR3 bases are TGTGCCAGCAGTTACTTTGTCGGAAACTATGGCTACACCTTC.

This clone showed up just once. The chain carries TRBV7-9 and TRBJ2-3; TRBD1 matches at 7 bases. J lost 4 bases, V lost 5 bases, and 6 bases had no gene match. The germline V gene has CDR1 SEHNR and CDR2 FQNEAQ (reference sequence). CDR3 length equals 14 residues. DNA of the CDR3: TGTGCCAGCAGCCGGGACAGCTTCCCAGATACGCAGTATTTT. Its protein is CASSRDSFPDTQYF.

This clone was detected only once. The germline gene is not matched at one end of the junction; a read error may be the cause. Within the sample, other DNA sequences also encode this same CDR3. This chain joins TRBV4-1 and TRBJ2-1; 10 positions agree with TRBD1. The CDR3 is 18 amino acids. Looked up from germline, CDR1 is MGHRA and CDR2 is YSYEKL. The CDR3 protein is CASSQHPPGTGAYNEQFF. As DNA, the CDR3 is TGCGCTAGCAGCCAACATCCTCCCGGGACAGGGGCCTACAATGAGCAGTTCTTC.

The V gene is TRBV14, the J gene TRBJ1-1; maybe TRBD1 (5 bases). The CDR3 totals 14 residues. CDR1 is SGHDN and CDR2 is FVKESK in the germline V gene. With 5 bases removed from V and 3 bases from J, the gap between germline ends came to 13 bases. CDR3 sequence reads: CASSARWGDTEAFF. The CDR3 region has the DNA TGTGCCAGCAGCGCCCGGTGGGGGGACACTGAAGCTTTCTTT.

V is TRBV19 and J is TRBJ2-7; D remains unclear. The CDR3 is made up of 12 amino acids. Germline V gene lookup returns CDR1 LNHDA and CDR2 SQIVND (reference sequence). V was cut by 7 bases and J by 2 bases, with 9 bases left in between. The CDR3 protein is CASIDETYEQYF. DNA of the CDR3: TGTGCCAGTATTGACGAGACCTACGAGCAGTACTTC. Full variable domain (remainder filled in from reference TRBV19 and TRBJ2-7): DGGITQSPKYLFRKEGQNVTLSCEQNLNHDAMYWYRQDPGQGLRLIYYSQIVNDFQKGDIAEGYSVSREKKESFPLTVTSAQKNPTAFYLCASIDETYEQYFGPGTRLTVT.

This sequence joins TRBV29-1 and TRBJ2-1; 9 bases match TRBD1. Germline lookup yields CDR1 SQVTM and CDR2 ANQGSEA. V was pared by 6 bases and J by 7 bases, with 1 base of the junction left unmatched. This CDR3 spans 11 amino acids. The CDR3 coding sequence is TGCAGCGTGACAGGGGGGAATGAGCAGTTCTTC. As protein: CSVTGGNEQFF.

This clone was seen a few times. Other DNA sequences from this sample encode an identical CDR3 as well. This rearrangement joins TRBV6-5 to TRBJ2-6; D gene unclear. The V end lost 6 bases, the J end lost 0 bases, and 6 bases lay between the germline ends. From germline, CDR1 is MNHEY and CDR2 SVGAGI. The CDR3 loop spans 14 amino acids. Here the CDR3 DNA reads TGTGCCAGCAGCCTAAGCTCTGGGGCCAACGTCCTGACTTTC. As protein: CASSLSSGANVLTF.

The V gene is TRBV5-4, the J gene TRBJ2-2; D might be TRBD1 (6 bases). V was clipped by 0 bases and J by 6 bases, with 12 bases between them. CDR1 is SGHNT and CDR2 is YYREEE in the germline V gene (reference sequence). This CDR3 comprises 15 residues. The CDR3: CASSLDRVLPGELFF. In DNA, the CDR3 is TGTGCCAGCAGCTTGGACAGGGTTCTCCCCGGGGAGCTGTTTTTT. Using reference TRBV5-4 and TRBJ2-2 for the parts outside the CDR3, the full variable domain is ETGVTQSPTHLIKTRGQQVTLRCSSQSGHNTVSWYQQALGQGPQFIFQYYREEENGRGNFPPRFSGLQFPNYSSELNVNALELDDSALYLCASSLDRVLPGELFFGEGSRLTVL.

The CDR3, as DNA: TGTGCCAGCAGTTTCAGTAACTATGGCTACACCTTC. This encodes CASSFSNYGYTF. The V gene is TRBV28, the J gene TRBJ1-2; D is undetermined. The germline V gene has CDR1 MDHEN and CDR2 SYDVKM. The CDR3 is 12 residues long. With 3 bases removed from V and 1 base from J, the gap between germline ends came to 3 bases.

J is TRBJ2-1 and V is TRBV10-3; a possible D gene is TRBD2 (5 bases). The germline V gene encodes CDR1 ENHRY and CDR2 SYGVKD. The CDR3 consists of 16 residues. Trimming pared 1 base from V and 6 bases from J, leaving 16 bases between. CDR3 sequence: CAISEFGPSNSNEQFF. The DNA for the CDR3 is TGTGCCATCAGTGAGTTCGGGCCTAGCAATAGCAATGAGCAGTTCTTC.

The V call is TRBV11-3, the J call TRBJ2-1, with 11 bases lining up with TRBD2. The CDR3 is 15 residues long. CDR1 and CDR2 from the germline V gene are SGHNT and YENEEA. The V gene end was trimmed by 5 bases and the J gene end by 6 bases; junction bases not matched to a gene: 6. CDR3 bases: TGTGCCAGCAGCGACACTAGCGGGGGACGCAATGAGCAGTTCTTC. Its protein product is CASSDTSGGRNEQFF.

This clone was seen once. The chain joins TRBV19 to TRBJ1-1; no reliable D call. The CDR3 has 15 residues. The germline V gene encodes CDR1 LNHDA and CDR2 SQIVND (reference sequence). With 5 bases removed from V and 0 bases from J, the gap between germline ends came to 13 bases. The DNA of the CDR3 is TGTGCCAGTAGTCCTCTGACGGGGATGAACACTGAAGCTTTCTTT. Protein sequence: CASSPLTGMNTEAFF.

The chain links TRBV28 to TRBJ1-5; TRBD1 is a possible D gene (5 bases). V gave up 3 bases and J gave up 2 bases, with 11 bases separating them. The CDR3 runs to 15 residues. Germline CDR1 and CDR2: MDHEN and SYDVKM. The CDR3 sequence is CASSLGGEGNQPQHF. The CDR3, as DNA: TGTGCCAGCAGTTTGGGGGGGGAGGGCAATCAGCCCCAGCATTTT.

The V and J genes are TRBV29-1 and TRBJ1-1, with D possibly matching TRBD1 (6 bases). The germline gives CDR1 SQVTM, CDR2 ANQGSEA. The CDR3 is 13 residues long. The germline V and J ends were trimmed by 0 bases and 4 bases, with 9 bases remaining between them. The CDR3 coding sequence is TGCAGCGTTGAAGAGGGGGCTGGCACTGAAGCTTTCTTT. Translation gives CSVEEGAGTEAFF.